The entry that follows covers one T cell receptor beta chain sequence. Trimming took 3 bases from V and 2 from J; bases not matched to a gene: 0. The CDR3 is 14 amino acids. The germline CDR1 and CDR2 sequences are SNHLY and FYNNEI. The sample belongs to a study of blood T cell repertoires in COVID-19. As for the study in general: Acute and convalescent COVID-19 samples came from the United States, Italy and Spain.

Authors' data handling: Cell counts per sample came from amplifying reference gene primers. Sequencing was performed with immunoSEQ multiplex PCR; in TCRdb, only in-frame clones are kept and a portion is missing. V and J calls and clone size are as listed in that table; D and trimming were resolved from the DNA. Among about 190,000 clones listed, about 90% were seen once. The clonotype originates from a man aged 50 or older with acute or convalescent COVID-19. Material for sequencing was peripheral blood. J is TRBJ1-5 and V is TRBV2, with 8 bases that match TRBD1. CDR3 nucleotides: TGTGCCAGCAGTGAGGGACAGGGCAATCAGCCCCAGCATTTT. Translated, it gives CASSEGQGNQPQHF.